The 11 T cell receptor beta chains presented below share a single source sample, sequenced in a study of beta chain features in type 1 diabetes. The study, taken as a whole, reports: Among all four CD4+ subsets, Type 1 diabetes patients had TCRB CDR3s that were moderately but significantly shorter.

The entirety of the isolated RNA underwent reverse transcription, so expressed TCRB transcripts were sequenced. Assay: immunoSEQ multiplex PCR; the TCRdb copy retains only in-frame clones and omits some. Found here are under 150,000 clones, approximately 10% of them singletons; the top ten hold around 0.79%. These receptors have no identified antigens. The sample was central memory CD4+ T cells from blood. The source is a man in his thirties or forties with type 1 diabetes.

This clone has a handful of counts. The chain recombines TRBV5-1 with TRBJ2-7; 8 bases align to TRBD1. The CDR3 loop spans 14 amino acids. V trimming: 3 bases; J trimming: 5 bases; junction bases outside the gene matches: 7. Germline loops: CDR1 SGHRS, CDR2 YFSETQ. This chain's CDR3 is CASSSQGASNEQYF. The CDR3 DNA reads TGCGCCAGCAGCTCGCAGGGGGCGTCAAACGAGCAGTACTTC.

This clone was seen a handful of times. This chain uses TRBV4-1 with TRBJ2-1; TRBD1 matches at 9 bases. Germline V gene lookup returns CDR1 MGHRA and CDR2 YSYEKL. The CDR3 sequence is 18 residues long. Trimming removed 3 bases from V and 4 bases from J; junction bases left unmatched: 13. CDR3 residues: CASSHFPLPGTGYNEQFF. The CDR3 DNA reads TGCGCCAGCAGCCATTTCCCACTTCCCGGGACAGGGTACAATGAGCAGTTCTTC.

This clone occurred many times. The chain uses TRBV18 and TRBJ2-2, with 7 bases that match TRBD1. The CDR3 spans 14 residues. CDR1 is KGHSH and CDR2 is LQKENI in the germline V gene. Losses at the gene ends were 1 base for V and 6 bases for J; bases not matched to a gene: 2. CDR3 bases: TGTGCCAGCTCACCACAGGGGGCGTCCGGGGAGCTGTTTTTT. This gives the protein CASSPQGASGELFF.

The chain links TRBV30 to TRBJ1-2, with 8 bases identical to TRBD1. The CDR3 covers 19 residues. Germline V gene sequence: CDR1 GTSNPN, CDR2 SVGIG (reference sequence). With 2 bases clipped from V and 2 bases from J, the junction kept 19 bases outside the gene matches. The DNA for the CDR3 is TGTGCCTGGAGTCGACTTCTACTCATCGCGGGACAGGCAAACTATGGCTACACCTTC. This codes for CAWSRLLLIAGQANYGYTF.

Remarks on this clone: Other DNA sequences from this sample encode an identical CDR3 as well. The chain couples TRBV18 to TRBJ2-7, with D perhaps matching TRBD1 (6 bases). This CDR3 is 12 amino acids long. Germline V gives CDR1 KGHSH, CDR2 LQKENI. Trimming took 6 bases from V and 3 from J, leaving 9 bases between them. This CDR3 reads CASSRDIYEQYF. The CDR3 DNA reads as TGTGCCAGCTCTCGGGACATCTACGAGCAGTACTTC.

This sequence joins TRBV7-3 and TRBJ1-5; 9 nucleotides align to TRBD1. V gave up 5 bases and J gave up 5 bases; unmatched junction bases: 7. The CDR3 extends over 15 amino acids. Germline CDR1 is SGHTA and CDR2 is FQGTGA. The CDR3, as DNA: TGTGCCAGCAGCCGCACAGGGGGCGCGGATCAGCCCCAGCATTTT. Amino acids: CASSRTGGADQPQHF.

The rearrangement uses TRBV20-1 and TRBJ1-1; D is possibly TRBD1 (6 bases). CDR3 size: 10 residues. Trimming removed 7 bases at V and 10 bases at J, with 13 bases between. Germline V gene sequence: CDR1 DFQATT, CDR2 SNEGSKA (reference sequence). As DNA, the CDR3 is TGCAGTGGTAGTAAAGGGGGAGCTTTCTTT. Protein sequence: CSGSKGGAFF.

The chain recombines TRBV29-1 with TRBJ2-7, with a weak D call TRBD1 (5 bases). With 7 bases removed from V and 2 bases from J, the gap between germline ends came to 12 bases. CDR1 SQVTM and CDR2 ANQGSEA come from the germline V gene. This CDR3 region has 12 residues. Here the CDR3 DNA reads TGCAGCGCCCGGACACGAGCCTACGAGCAGTACTTC. This encodes CSARTRAYEQYF.

In its sample, this clone was seen a few times. V is TRBV6-1 and J is TRBJ1-2; D unresolved. V was cut by 8 bases and J by 4 bases, with 14 bases left in between. Per the germline V gene, CDR1 is MNHNS and CDR2 is SASEGT. The CDR3 has 13 amino acids. The CDR3 region is CASFPRVGYGYTF. The CDR3 DNA reads TGTGCCAGCTTCCCGCGGGTTGGCTATGGCTACACCTTC.

The chain is built from TRBV11-2 and TRBJ2-5; D remains unclear. The germline V gene has CDR1 SGHAT and CDR2 FQNNGV. CDR3 length: 12 amino acids. Trimming took 5 bases from V and 5 from J, leaving 9 bases between them. CDR3 bases: TGTGCCAGCAGCCCCAATAGCGAGACCCAGTACTTC. Its protein product is CASSPNSETQYF.

Only a few counts were recorded for this clone. The rearrangement links TRBV6-5 to TRBJ2-4, with 9 positions matching TRBD2. CDR1 and CDR2 (germline): MNHEY, SVGAGI. J lost 4 bases, V lost 2 bases, and 3 bases had no gene match. The CDR3 has 15 residues. CDR3 amino acids: CASSYVTSGKNIQYF. As DNA, the CDR3 is TGTGCCAGCAGTTACGTCACTAGCGGGAAAAACATTCAGTACTTC.